These 25 T cell receptor beta chains share one sample of origin, sequenced in a study of CD4+ T cells in melanoma. Sequencing was performed with immunoSEQ multiplex PCR; in TCRdb, only in-frame clones are kept and a portion is missing. This sample has roughly 140,000 clones; 85% to 95% occur once, and the top ten carry over 1.5%. Receptors were obtained from a human donor with melanoma.

CDR3: CASTPVRGNNQPQHF. In DNA form, the CDR3 reads TGTGCCAGCACTCCCGTGCGGGGAAACAATCAGCCCCAGCATTTT. V and J are TRBV2 and TRBJ1-5; the D is unclear. The V gene's germline CDR1 is SNHLY and CDR2 FYNNEI. The CDR3 length is 15 residues. V lost 7 bases and J lost 3, with 16 bases in between.

The chain links TRBV4-1 to TRBJ1-2, with 9 bases matching TRBD1. Germline V lookup: CDR1 MGHRA, CDR2 YSYEKL. The CDR3 runs to 14 residues. The junction had 6 bases not matched to a gene; V was cut back by 2 bases and J by 8 bases. The CDR3 region has the DNA TGCGCCAGCAGCCAACTACAGGGGGCTGGCGGCTACACCTTC. This codes for CASSQLQGAGGYTF.

The chain has TRBV5-1 and TRBJ1-3; D call uncertain. Per germline, CDR1 SGHRS and CDR2 YFSETQ. V was clipped by 3 bases and J by 4 bases, with 14 bases between them. The CDR3 has 15 residues. The DNA for the CDR3 is TGCGCCAGCAGCTGGAACTCAGGAGTCGGAAACACCATATATTTT. This codes for CASSWNSGVGNTIYF.

The chain joins TRBV5-1 to TRBJ1-1; D ambiguous. The V end lost 0 bases, the J end lost 3 bases, and 12 bases lay between the germline ends. CDR3 length: 15 amino acids. Germline V lookup: CDR1 SGHRS, CDR2 YFSETQ. CDR3 in amino acids: CASSLAVSGDTEAFF. The CDR3 coding sequence is TGCGCCAGCAGCTTGGCAGTAAGCGGGGACACTGAAGCTTTCTTT. The full variable domain, in which reference TRBV5-1 and TRBJ1-1 provide the parts outside the CDR3, is KAGVTQTPRYLIKTRGQQVTLSCSPISGHRSVSWYQQTPGQGLQFLFEYFSETQRNKGNFPGRFSGRQFSNSRSEMNVSTLELGDSALYLCASSLAVSGDTEAFFGQGTRLTVV.

The gene calls are TRBV6-1 and TRBJ1-6; 9 nucleotides line up with TRBD1. CDR1 is MNHNS, CDR2 SASEGT, per germline. The CDR3 length is 15 residues. Trimming at V came to 6 bases and at J to 7 bases, leaving 7 bases not matched to a gene. The CDR3 reads CASRTGTGKNSPLHF. The DNA of the CDR3 is TGTGCCAGCAGGACAGGGACAGGGAAGAATTCACCCCTCCACTTT.

The gene calls are TRBV5-8 and TRBJ2-7, with 9 bases aligning to TRBD1. The V segment lost 4 bases and the J segment 2 bases; nucleotides outside the gene matches: 4. This CDR3 spans 14 amino acids. Germline CDR1 is SGHTS and CDR2 is YDEGEE. The CDR3 reads CASSPYRGPYEQYF. The CDR3 bases are TGTGCCAGCAGCCCCTACAGGGGGCCCTACGAGCAGTACTTC.

The J gene is TRBJ1-2, the V gene TRBV20-1; 8 nucleotides line up with TRBD1. The V segment lost 1 base and the J segment 14 bases; nucleotides outside the gene matches: 6. The CDR3 consists of 11 residues. CDR1 and CDR2 from the germline V gene are DFQATT and SNEGSKA (reference sequence). DNA for the CDR3: TGCAGTGCTAGAGGTGTCCGGACAGGGACCTTC. Protein sequence: CSARGVRTGTF.

This clone was detected a few times. The V call is TRBV6-1, the J call TRBJ1-1, with unresolved D. V was shortened by 9 bases and J by 7 bases, with 15 bases between the two germline ends. This CDR3 comprises 12 residues. The germline gives CDR1 MNHNS, CDR2 SASEGT. DNA for the CDR3: TGTGCCAGTAAGAAACCGCTCCTTGAAGCTTTCTTT. It yields the protein CASKKPLLEAFF.

The chain employs TRBV28 and TRBJ1-2, with 12 nucleotides matching TRBD1. CDR1 is MDHEN, CDR2 SYDVKM, per germline. CDR3 size: 17 residues. V shed 6 bases and J 5 bases; nucleotides not matched to a gene: 13. CDR3 loop: CASSPTGQGAVSYGYTF. The DNA for the CDR3 is TGTGCCAGCAGCCCAACGGGACAGGGGGCGGTGAGTTATGGCTACACCTTC.

CDR3 nucleotide sequence: TGTGCCAGCAGCTTAGGGGGGGGAAACACCATATATTTT. Its protein is CASSLGGGNTIYF. The chain couples TRBV7-6 to TRBJ1-3, with TRBD1 as a possible D gene (5 bases). The CDR3 has 13 residues. Germline-derived CDR1 and CDR2 are SGHVS and FNYEAQ. The germline V and J ends were trimmed by 1 base and 4 bases, with 5 bases remaining between them.

This chain uses TRBV2 with TRBJ2-7; 8 bases match TRBD2. There are 14 residues in the CDR3. The trim removed 8 bases at V and 2 bases at J, leaving 8 bases unmatched. The V gene's germline CDR1 is SNHLY and CDR2 FYNNEI. In DNA form, the CDR3 reads TGTGCCAGCTCCCTGGGGCGGGGGGCCTACGAGCAGTACTTC. As protein: CASSLGRGAYEQYF. Full variable domain (missing parts from reference TRBV2 and TRBJ2-7): EPEVTQTPSHQVTQMGQEVILRCVPISNHLYFYWYRQILGQKVEFLVSFYNNEISEKSEIFDDQFSVERPDGSNFTLKIRSTKLEDSAMYFCASSLGRGAYEQYFGPGTRLTVT.

This clone was seen a single time. J is TRBJ2-2 and V is TRBV27; tentatively, D is TRBD1 (5 bases). This CDR3 region has 13 residues. V shed 6 bases and J shed 6 bases, with 11 bases lying between them. Germline V gene lookup returns CDR1 MNHEY and CDR2 SMNVEV (reference sequence). The CDR3 sequence is CASRRPGPGELFF. CDR3 in DNA: TGTGCCAGCAGAAGACCAGGGCCCGGGGAGCTGTTTTTT.

V is TRBV18 and J is TRBJ1-2; 8 bases match TRBD1. The CDR3 loop spans 16 amino acids. Trimming removed 3 bases from V and 8 bases from J; junction bases left unmatched: 14. Germline V gene sequence: CDR1 KGHSH, CDR2 LQKENI. The CDR3 DNA follows: TGTGCCAGCTCACCGGGAGGGCCAGCAGGGGGCAAAGGCTACACCTTC. Its translation: CASSPGGPAGGKGYTF.

This chain links TRBV5-1 with TRBJ2-5; 9 nucleotides agree with TRBD1. This CDR3 comprises 14 residues. Looked up from germline, CDR1 is SGHRS and CDR2 is YFSETQ. V dropped 0 bases and J dropped 3; count of bases not matched to a gene: 0. CDR3 DNA: TGCGCCAGCAGCTTGGGGGACAGGGAAGAGACCCAGTACTTC. Translation: CASSLGDREETQYF.

The chain recombines TRBV7-9 with TRBJ2-5; D possibly corresponds to TRBD1 (6 bases). The CDR3 has 13 residues. Trimming removed 8 bases from V and 5 bases from J, with 15 bases in between. Germline V CDR1 and CDR2: SEHNR, FQNEAQ (reference sequence). This chain's CDR3 is CASSQGPSETQYF. CDR3 DNA: TGTGCCAGCTCCCAGGGGCCCTCTGAGACCCAGTACTTC.

The chain recombines TRBV6-6 with TRBJ1-1; D possibly corresponds to TRBD1 (5 bases). Trimming took off 7 bases at V and 1 base at J, with 13 bases between the two ends. The CDR3 has 14 amino acids. Germline V gene lookup returns CDR1 MNHNY and CDR2 SVGAGI (reference sequence). The CDR3 spells CASTREGTNTEAFF. The CDR3 region has the DNA TGTGCCAGCACTCGGGAGGGGACGAACACTGAAGCTTTCTTT.

Details on this clone: Additional DNA sequences in this sample encode the identical CDR3. V and J are TRBV7-9 and TRBJ1-3; D is unresolved. The length of the CDR3 is 11 residues. CDR1 and CDR2 (germline): SEHNR, FQNEAQ (reference sequence). Deletions cut 4 bases from V and 4 bases from J, with 2 bases between. As DNA, the CDR3 is TGTGCCAGCAGCTCGGGAAACACCATATATTTT. This encodes CASSSGNTIYF.

This CDR3 is CASVRYTEAFF. CDR3 DNA sequence: TGTGCCAGCGTACGGTACACTGAAGCTTTCTTT. J is TRBJ1-1 and V is TRBV27; D unresolved. This CDR3 is 11 amino acids long. Germline V lookup: CDR1 MNHEY, CDR2 SMNVEV (reference sequence). Trimming removed 8 bases from V and 3 bases from J, with 7 bases in between.

The V call is TRBV7-3, the J call TRBJ2-3, with 7 bases matching TRBD1. CDR3 length equals 16 residues. Germline V gene lookup returns CDR1 SGHTA and CDR2 FQGTGA. Trimming took 6 bases from V and 0 from J; bases not matched to a gene: 9. CDR3 DNA sequence: TGTGCCAGCAGTCCCCGGGACAGAGCTAGCACAGATACGCAGTATTTT. It encodes CASSPRDRASTDTQYF.

The CDR3 sequence is CASSPGLAGDTQYF. The CDR3 DNA sequence: TGTGCCAGCAGCCCGGGACTAGCCGGGGATACGCAGTATTTT. This chain uses TRBV7-3 with TRBJ2-3, with 9 bases identical to TRBD2. In germline, CDR1 is SGHTA, CDR2 FQGTGA. The V segment lost 5 bases and the J segment 6 bases; nucleotides outside the gene matches: 6. The CDR3 runs 14 residues.

The genes are TRBV7-9 and TRBJ2-7, with D tentatively TRBD1 (5 bases). Germline V gene data show CDR1 as SEHNR and CDR2 as FQNEAQ (reference sequence). Trimming took off 5 bases at V and 4 bases at J, with 9 bases between the two ends. This CDR3 is built from 12 residues. Here the CDR3 reads CASSAQGYEQYF. Here the CDR3 DNA reads TGTGCCAGCAGCGCTCAGGGATACGAGCAGTACTTC.

The V call is TRBV18, the J call TRBJ1-2; tentatively, D is TRBD1 (6 bases). The CDR3 is made up of 15 amino acids. V gave up 3 bases and J gave up 0 bases, with 11 bases separating them. The germline CDR1 and CDR2 sequences are KGHSH and LQKENI. The CDR3 reads CASSPGGAPNYGYTF. Written as DNA, the CDR3 is TGTGCCAGCTCACCGGGGGGGGCACCTAACTATGGCTACACCTTC. Using reference TRBV18 and TRBJ1-2 for the parts outside the CDR3, the full variable domain is NAGVMQNPRHLVRRRGQEARLRCSPMKGHSHVYWYRQLPEEGLKFMVYLQKENIIDESGMPKERFSAEFPKEGPSILRIQQVVRGDSAAYFCASSPGGAPNYGYTFGSGTRLTVV.

The V call is TRBV11-2, the J call TRBJ1-6, with 7 bases identical to TRBD1. This CDR3 contains 15 residues. V trimming: 3 bases; J trimming: 5 bases; junction bases outside the gene matches: 4. The germline V gene has CDR1 SGHAT and CDR2 FQNNGV. The CDR3 DNA is TGTGCCAGCAGCTTGGGCGACAGGGATAATTCACCCCTCCACTTT. Protein product: CASSLGDRDNSPLHF.

In this sample, this clone turned up a few times. This sequence joins TRBV5-4 and TRBJ1-2, with D perhaps TRBD1 (6 bases). The CDR3 totals 14 residues. Germline CDR1 and CDR2: SGHNT and YYREEE (reference sequence). V was clipped by 0 bases and J by 6 bases, with 12 bases between them. The CDR3 sequence is CASSLVGGEDGYTF. CDR3 DNA: TGTGCCAGCAGCTTGGTAGGGGGGGAGGATGGCTACACCTTC.

This chain joins TRBV7-2 and TRBJ1-6; the D gene is possibly TRBD1 (6 bases). The CDR3 has 15 residues. With 3 bases removed from V and 9 bases from J, the gap between germline ends came to 15 bases. Germline CDR1 is SGHTA and CDR2 is FQGNSA. The CDR3 nucleotides read TGTGCCAGCAGCTTCGAGGCGGACAGCTTTTCACCCCTCCACTTT. Its translation is CASSFEADSFSPLHF.